Shown below are 26 T cell receptor beta chains from a single sample sequenced in a study of tumor-infiltrating lymphocytes in primary liver carcinoma. Co-extraction of RNA and DNA was performed on about 20-32 mg of unsorted bulk tissue. A constant-region primer primed TCR beta cDNA synthesis from about 550 ng of total RNA. Construction of TCR beta libraries relied on three successive nested multiplex PCR rounds employing slightly modified ARM-PCR. The first two PCR rounds used TRBV1-TRBV30 primers with a Cbeta primer, around 10 cycles each. TCRdb re-analysed the multiplex PCR reads in MiXCR, keeping a single row per CDR3 protein. The sample lists 80,000 or so distinct CDR3 sequences, roughly 72% occurring once. Sequenced input: tumor-adjacent normal liver tissue. These receptors all come from a man aged 35 to 55 with primary liver carcinoma and hepatitis B virus infection.

The chain is built from TRBV10-3 and TRBJ2-1; D gene ambiguous. V gave up 9 bases and J gave up 7 bases, with 16 bases separating them. Germline CDR1 is ENHRY and CDR2 is SYGVKD. The length of the CDR3 is 13 residues. The CDR3 reads CAIKTHDNNEQFF. The CDR3 bases are TGTGCCATTAAAACACATGACAATAATGAGCAGTTCTTC.

For this clonotype: Mismatch with germline at one junction end may stem from a read error. J is TRBJ2-3 and V is TRBV29-1; 7 nucleotides match TRBD2. The CDR3 covers 15 residues. Germline V gives CDR1 SQVTM, CDR2 ANQGSEA. CDR3 protein: CSVGGLAERTDTQYF. In nucleotides, the CDR3 is TGCAGCGTTGGCGGCCTAGCGGAAAGAACAGATACACAGTATTTT.

This chain joins TRBV7-8 and TRBJ2-1, with D possibly matching TRBD2 (5 bases). This CDR3 is built from 18 residues. Looked up from germline, CDR1 is SGHVS and CDR2 is FQNEAQ. CDR3 nucleotide sequence: TGTGCGAGCGGCCCGCTTGGAGGCTCCGCGGTCTCCTACAATGAGCAGTTCTTC. Translation gives CASGPLGGSAVSYNEQFF.

Details on this clonotype: A junction boundary mismatches the germline segment, possibly from a read error. This chain connects TRBV6-2 or TRBV6-3 to TRBJ2-5, with a weak D call TRBD1 (5 bases). This CDR3 is built from 15 residues. Germline assignment: CDR1 MNHEY and CDR2 SVGEGT. CDR3 sequence: CASSPGQALKETECF. DNA for the CDR3: TGTGCCAGCAGCCCAGGACAAGCCCTAAAAGAGACCGAGTGCTTC.

This clonotype occurred once. A single base separates this from a much larger clone, so it may be a read error. The J gene is TRBJ2-3, the V gene TRBV29-1, with 7 positions matching TRBD2. V lost 6 bases to trimming and J lost 5 bases; unmatched junction nucleotides: 8. From germline, CDR1 is SQVTM and CDR2 ANQGSEA. CDR3 length: 13 residues. The CDR3: CSVGLTVGDTQYF. The CDR3 coding sequence is TGCAGCGTGGGACTAACGGTAGGAGATACGCAGTATTTT.

This clonotype was counted many times. CDR3 amino acids: CASSLGQGGGYTF. The DNA of the CDR3 is TGTGCCAGCAGCCTCGGACAGGGGGGAGGCTACACCTTC. The chain couples TRBV28 to TRBJ1-2, with 10 bases lining up with TRBD1. V lost 6 bases to trimming and J lost 8 bases; unmatched junction nucleotides: 6. Germline lookup yields CDR1 MDHEN and CDR2 SYDVKM. This CDR3 is 13 amino acids long.

This clonotype was found once. No conserved phenylalanine or tryptophan ends this CDR3, so it is likely a read error. This chain joins TRBV11-2 and TRBJ2-1; D not resolved. V lost 1 base and J 9 bases, leaving 16 bases between the germline ends. CDR3 length: 15 amino acids. Germline values: CDR1 SGHAT, CDR2 FQNNGV. The CDR3 loop reads CASSLGSSSPIEQFS. Written as DNA, the CDR3 is TGTGCCAGCAGCTTAGGTTCTTCCAGCCCTATTGAGCAGTTCTCC.

This clonotype showed up many times. The chain joins TRBV6-6 to TRBJ2-7; D unclear. There are 13 residues in the CDR3. Germline CDR1 and CDR2: MNHNY and SVGAGI (reference sequence). V lost 2 bases and J 4 bases, leaving 9 bases between the germline ends. CDR3 nucleotides: TGTGCCAGCAGTTACGCGGTCTCTTACGAGCAGTACTTC. Translation: CASSYAVSYEQYF.

The CDR3 DNA reads TGTGCCCACGGGAGAGCGGGAGGGCCTCATGAGCAGTTCTTC. Its protein is CAHGRAGGPHEQFF. V and J are TRBV7-3 and TRBJ2-1; TRBD2 matches 10 bases. There are 14 residues in the CDR3. CDR1 is SGHTA and CDR2 is FQGTGA in the germline V gene. Losses at the gene ends were 11 bases for V and 8 bases for J; bases not matched to a gene: 12. Together with reference TRBV7-3 and TRBJ2-1, the CDR3 gives the full variable domain: GAGVSQTPSNKVTEKGKYVELRCDPISGHTALYWYRQSLGQGPEFLIYFQGTGAADDSGLPNDRFFAVRPEGSVSTLKIQRTERGDSAVYLCAHGRAGGPHEQFFGPGTRLTVL.

This clonotype was detected ten times or more. The chain combines TRBV4-2 with TRBJ2-1; 14 bases align to TRBD2. CDR1 is LGHNA and CDR2 is YNFKEQ in the germline V gene. J gave up 5 bases and V 3 bases, and 3 bases lay outside the gene matches. The CDR3 length is 16 residues. CDR3 DNA sequence: TGTGCCAGCAGCCAGACGACTAGCGGGAGGGACAATGAGCAGTTCTTC. Its protein product is CASSQTTSGRDNEQFF.

The chain is built from TRBV6-2 or TRBV6-3 and TRBJ2-2; the D gene could be TRBD1 or TRBD2 (5 bases each). Germline V CDR1 and CDR2: MNHEY, SVGEGT. The CDR3 sequence is 14 residues long. V was shortened by 9 bases and J by 7 bases, with 18 bases between the two germline ends. The CDR3, as DNA: TGTGCCAGTAGGGAAGGGGACGCCATCGGGGAGCTGTTTTTT. Amino acids: CASREGDAIGELFF.

This clonotype was picked up one time. This may be a read error: a much more frequent sequence differs by one nucleotide. The rearrangement links TRBV25-1 to TRBJ2-1, with D perhaps TRBD2 (6 bases). The CDR3 covers 17 residues. Deletions cut 3 bases from V and 3 bases from J, with 18 bases between. Germline-derived CDR1 and CDR2 are MGHDK and SYGVNS. The CDR3 DNA reads TGTGCCAGCAGTGATAGGAGTGGGTTAGCGGTCTACAATGAGCAGTTCTTC. Its translation: CASSDRSGLAVYNEQFF.

This clonotype was detected only once. Since no conserved phenylalanine or tryptophan closes the CDR3, a read error is the likely cause. The chain uses TRBV30 and TRBJ2-5, with D hard to call. The germline V gene encodes CDR1 GTSNPN and CDR2 SVGIG (reference sequence). Trimming cost V 4 bases and J 0 bases, with 9 bases left between them. This CDR3 spans 13 amino acids. CDR3 in DNA: TGTGCCTGGACCAGTGAGTACCAAGAGACCCAGTACTTA. Translation: CAWTSEYQETQYL.

On this clonotype: This may be a read error: a much more frequent sequence differs by one nucleotide. The V call is TRBV28, the J call TRBJ1-5; a possible D gene is TRBD1 (5 bases). This CDR3 is 12 amino acids long. The germline CDR1 and CDR2 sequences are MDHEN and SYDVKM. CDR3 region: CVSSLGPQPQHF. As DNA, the CDR3 is TGTGTCAGCAGTTTGGGACCCCAGCCCCAGCATTTT.

The rearrangement uses TRBV21-1 and TRBJ2-7; the table's D call TRBD1 went unverified against the DNA. TRBV21-1 is noted as a pseudogene. The CDR3 extends over 18 amino acids. The CDR3 bases are TGTGCCCGCAGCAAAGAGGGATTGGGACCGTACAACTTCTACGAGCAGTACTTC. Its protein is CARSKEGLGPYNFYEQYF.

A word on this clonotype: The junction differs from germline at one of its ends, possibly a read error. The chain couples TRBV10-3 to TRBJ2-7, with TRBD2 as a possible D gene (5 bases). Germline V gene lookup returns CDR1 ENHRY and CDR2 SYGVKD. The CDR3 runs 11 residues. CDR3 amino acids: CPTSEGNEQYF. The DNA for the CDR3 is TGTCCCACGTCCGAGGGAAACGAACAGTACTTC.

About this clonotype itself: At one boundary the junction diverges from the germline segment, which might be a read error. The gene calls are TRBV4-1 and TRBJ2-1; no reliable D call. Germline-derived CDR1 and CDR2 are MGHRA and YSYEKL. The CDR3 is made up of 16 amino acids. The CDR3 DNA reads as TGCACCAGCAGCCAAGGTAGCACCGCACGGGCTAGTGGGCAGTTCTTC. Its protein is CTSSQGSTARASGQFF.

This clonotype has just one count. The V and J genes are TRBV11-2 and TRBJ2-7; D is perhaps TRBD1 (5 bases). CDR3 length equals 14 residues. The V end was cut by 7 bases, the J end by 3 bases, with 16 bases between. Germline values: CDR1 SGHAT, CDR2 FQNNGV. CDR3 amino acids: CASNFDGRDYEQYF. The CDR3 region has the DNA TGTGCCAGCAACTTTGACGGCAGGGACTACGAGCAGTACTTC.

A note on this clonotype: A junction end diverges from the germline sequence, so it may reflect a read error. The rearrangement joins TRBV7-9 to TRBJ2-2; D perhaps matches TRBD2 (5 bases). Germline CDR1 is SEHNR and CDR2 is FQNEAQ (reference sequence). The CDR3 is 13 residues long. In nucleotides, the CDR3 is TGTGCCAGCAACTCCGAGATCACCGGGGAACTGTTTTTT. Translation gives CASNSEITGELFF.

To note about this clonotype: It may be a read error: a sequence one base away is much more abundant. The chain carries TRBV28 and TRBJ2-7; 10 bases are a match to TRBD2. CDR1 MDHEN and CDR2 SYDVKM come from the germline V gene. The CDR3 runs 15 residues. The CDR3 sequence is CASSLFSGRRYDQYF. The CDR3 region has the DNA TGTGCCAGCAGTTTGTTTAGCGGGAGGCGCTACGACCAGTACTTC. The full variable domain, with the rest looked up from reference TRBV28 and TRBJ2-7, is DVKVTQSSRYLVKRTGEKVFLECVQDMDHENMFWYRQDPGLGLRLIYFSYDVKMKEKGDIPEGYSVSREKKERFSLILESASTNQTSMYLCASSLFSGRRYDQYFGPGTRLTVT.

The chain has TRBV29-1 and TRBJ2-1; possibly TRBD1 for D (6 bases). This CDR3 spans 15 amino acids. The V end lost 2 bases, the J end lost 3 bases, and 14 bases lay between the germline ends. The germline V gene has CDR1 SQVTM and CDR2 ANQGSEA. The CDR3 spells CSVERGSGYYNEQFF. The CDR3 coding sequence is TGCAGCGTTGAAAGGGGGAGTGGGTACTACAATGAGCAGTTCTTC.

Comment on this clonotype: An end of the junction differs from the germline gene, which may be a read error. The chain couples TRBV6-5 to TRBJ1-1; TRBD1 might be the D (6 bases). The germline CDR1 and CDR2 sequences are MNHEY and SVGAGI. The CDR3 has 13 amino acids. This chain's CDR3 is CASSRDIVAGAIF. CDR3 nucleotide sequence: TGTGCCAGCAGTAGGGACATTGTTGCTGGAGCTATCTTT.

This sequence joins TRBV6-2 or TRBV6-3 and TRBJ2-1; 8 bases fit TRBD1. The germline V gene has CDR1 MNHEY and CDR2 SVGEGT. V gave up 2 bases and J gave up 3 bases; unmatched junction bases: 6. The CDR3 loop spans 16 amino acids. CDR3 nucleotide sequence: TGTGCCAGCAGTTACGACAGGGGTCGCTTCTACAATGAGCAGTTCTTC. This gives the protein CASSYDRGRFYNEQFF.

About this clonotype itself: Relative to the germline gene, one junction end is altered; a read error may explain this. The chain employs TRBV5-1 and TRBJ2-3, with D possibly being TRBD2 (6 bases). The CDR3 is 19 amino acids. The germline V gene encodes CDR1 SGHRS and CDR2 YFSETQ. CDR3: CASSFYKRRGYSSTYTQYF. Written as DNA, the CDR3 is TGCGCCAGCAGCTTCTATAAGCGGAGGGGATACTCTAGCACATATACGCAGTATTTT. Variable domain in full (rest from reference TRBV5-1 and TRBJ2-3): KAGVTQTPRYLIKTRGQQVTLSCSPISGHRSVSWYQQTPGQGLQFLFEYFSETQRNKGNFPGRFSGRQFSNSRSEMNVSTLELGDSALYLCASSFYKRRGYSSTYTQYFGPGTRLTVL.

Ten or more counts support this clonotype. The chain uses TRBV6-2 or TRBV6-3 and TRBJ1-5, with unresolved D. V lost 6 bases and J lost 2, with 11 bases in between. Per the germline V gene, CDR1 is MNHEY and CDR2 is SVGEGT. This CDR3 has 14 amino acids. CDR3 in amino acids: CASRSVTGNQPQHF. The CDR3, as DNA: TGTGCCAGCAGATCAGTGACGGGCAATCAGCCCCAGCATTTT.

Notes on this clonotype: Because it lacks the conserved phenylalanine or tryptophan at the end, this CDR3 is likely a read error. V usage is TRBV5-6 and J usage is TRBJ2-2; D is ambiguous. The CDR3 has 12 amino acids. The germline V gene has CDR1 SGHDT and CDR2 YYEEEE. The V gene lost 4 bases and the J gene lost 11 bases, with 12 bases spanning the gap. CDR3 coding DNA: TGTGCCAGCAGCAAGACCGCTCGAGAGCTGTTTATT. Its translation: CASSKTARELFI.